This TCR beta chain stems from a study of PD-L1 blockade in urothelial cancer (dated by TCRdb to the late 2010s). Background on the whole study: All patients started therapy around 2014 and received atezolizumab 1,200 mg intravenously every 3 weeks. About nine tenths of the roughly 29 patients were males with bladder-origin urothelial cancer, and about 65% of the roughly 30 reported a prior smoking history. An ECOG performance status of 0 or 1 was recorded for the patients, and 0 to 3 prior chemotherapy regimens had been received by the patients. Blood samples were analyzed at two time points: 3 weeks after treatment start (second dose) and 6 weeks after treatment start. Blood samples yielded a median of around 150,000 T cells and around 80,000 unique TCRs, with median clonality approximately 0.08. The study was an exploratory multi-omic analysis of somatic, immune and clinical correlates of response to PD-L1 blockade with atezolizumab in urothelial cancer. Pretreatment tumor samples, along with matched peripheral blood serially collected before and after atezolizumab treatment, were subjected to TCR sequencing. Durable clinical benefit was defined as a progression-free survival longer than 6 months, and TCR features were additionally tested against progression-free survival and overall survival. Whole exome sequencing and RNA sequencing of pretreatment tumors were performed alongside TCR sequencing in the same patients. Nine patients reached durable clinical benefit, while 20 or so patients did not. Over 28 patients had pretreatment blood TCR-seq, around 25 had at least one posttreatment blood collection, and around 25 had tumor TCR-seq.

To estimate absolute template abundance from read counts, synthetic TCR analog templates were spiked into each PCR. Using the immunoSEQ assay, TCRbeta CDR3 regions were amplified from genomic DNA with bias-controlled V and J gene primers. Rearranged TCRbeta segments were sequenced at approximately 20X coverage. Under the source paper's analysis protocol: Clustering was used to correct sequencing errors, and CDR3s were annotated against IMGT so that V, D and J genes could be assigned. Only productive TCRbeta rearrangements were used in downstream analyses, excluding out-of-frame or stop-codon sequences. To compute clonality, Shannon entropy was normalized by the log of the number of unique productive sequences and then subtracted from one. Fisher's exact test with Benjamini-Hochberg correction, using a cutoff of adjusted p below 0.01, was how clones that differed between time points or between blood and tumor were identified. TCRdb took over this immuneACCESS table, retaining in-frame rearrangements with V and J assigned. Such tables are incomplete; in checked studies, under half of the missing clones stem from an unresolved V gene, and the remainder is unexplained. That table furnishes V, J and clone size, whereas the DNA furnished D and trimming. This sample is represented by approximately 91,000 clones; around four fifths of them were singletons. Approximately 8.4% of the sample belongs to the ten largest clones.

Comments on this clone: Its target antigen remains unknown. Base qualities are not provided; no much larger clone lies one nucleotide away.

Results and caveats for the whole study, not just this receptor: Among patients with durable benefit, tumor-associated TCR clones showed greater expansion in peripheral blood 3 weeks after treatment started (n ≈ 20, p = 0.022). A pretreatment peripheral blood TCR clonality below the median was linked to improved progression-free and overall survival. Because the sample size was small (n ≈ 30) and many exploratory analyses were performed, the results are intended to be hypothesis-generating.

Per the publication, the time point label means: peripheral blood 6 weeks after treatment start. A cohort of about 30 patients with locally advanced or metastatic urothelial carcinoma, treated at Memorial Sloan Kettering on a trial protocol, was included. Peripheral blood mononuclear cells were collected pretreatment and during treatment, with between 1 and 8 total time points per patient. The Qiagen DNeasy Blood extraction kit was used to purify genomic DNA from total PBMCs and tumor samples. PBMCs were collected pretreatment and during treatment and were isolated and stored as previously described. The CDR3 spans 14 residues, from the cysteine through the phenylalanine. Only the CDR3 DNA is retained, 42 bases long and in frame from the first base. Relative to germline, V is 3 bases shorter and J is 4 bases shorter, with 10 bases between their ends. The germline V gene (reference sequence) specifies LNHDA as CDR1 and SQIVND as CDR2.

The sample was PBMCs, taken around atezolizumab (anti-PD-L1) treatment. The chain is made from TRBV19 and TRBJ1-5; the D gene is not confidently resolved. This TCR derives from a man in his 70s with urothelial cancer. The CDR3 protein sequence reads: CASSMSSGNQPQHF. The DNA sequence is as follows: TGTGCCAGTAGTATGAGTTCGGGTAATCAGCCCCAGCATTTT. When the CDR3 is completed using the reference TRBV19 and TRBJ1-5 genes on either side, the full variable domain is DGGITQSPKYLFRKEGQNVTLSCEQNLNHDAMYWYRQDPGQGLRLIYYSQIVNDFQKGDIAEGYSVSREKKESFPLTVTSAQKNPTAFYLCASSMSSGNQPQHFGDGTRLSIL.